A single sample gave rise to the 14 T cell receptor beta chains below, sequenced in a study of T-cell memory formation after mild COVID-19. TCRdb re-derived calls from the 5' RACE reads in MiXCR, one entry per CDR3 protein. The table lists under 550,000 distinct CDR3 sequences, around a sixth of them singletons. Sample: PBMCs or a T cell subset sorted from them (not recorded which). These receptors originate from an adult woman who had mild COVID-19 (a few samples of this study predate the infection). Cell type and time point are not known.

This chain joins TRBV5-4 and TRBJ2-7; possibly TRBD2 for D (7 bases). The ends were cut back, 0 bases at V and 0 bases at J, with 13 bases in the middle. The CDR3 length is 16 residues. The germline CDR1 and CDR2 sequences are SGHNT and YYREEE (reference sequence). The CDR3 DNA sequence: TGTGCCAGCAGCTTGGCTGGCGGGGGCCTCTCCTACGAGCAGTACTTC. Protein product: CASSLAGGGLSYEQYF.

The genes are TRBV7-6 and TRBJ1-2, with D uncertain. Per germline, CDR1 SGHVS and CDR2 FNYEAQ. The CDR3 totals 14 residues. Trimming pared 1 base from V and 3 bases from J, leaving 9 bases between. This chain's CDR3 is CASSLVPGDYGYTF. The CDR3 DNA sequence: TGTGCCAGCAGCTTAGTCCCCGGAGACTATGGCTACACCTTC.

A few counts support this clonotype. The chain combines TRBV24-1 with TRBJ2-1; 8 nucleotides agree with TRBD2. Germline CDR1 KGHDR, CDR2 SFDVKD. J was trimmed by 7 bases and V by 5 bases; bases with no gene match: 0. The CDR3 has 12 residues. The CDR3 region is CATSVAGNEQFF. The CDR3 bases are TGTGCCACCAGTGTAGCGGGAAATGAGCAGTTCTTC.

The rearrangement joins TRBV7-9 to TRBJ2-5, with D tentatively TRBD2 (6 bases). Germline-derived CDR1 and CDR2 are SEHNR and FQNEAQ (reference sequence). The CDR3 covers 19 residues. The ends were cut back, 0 bases at V and 0 bases at J, with 20 bases in the middle. The CDR3 protein is CASSLARVAVITYQETQYF. For the CDR3, the DNA is TGTGCCAGCAGCTTAGCGAGGGTAGCGGTGATTACTTACCAAGAGACCCAGTACTTC.

CDR3 region: CASSMLAGWSYNEQFF. DNA of the CDR3: TGCGCCAGCAGCATGTTGGCAGGGTGGTCCTACAATGAGCAGTTCTTC. The J gene is TRBJ2-1, the V gene TRBV5-1; possibly TRBD1 for D (5 bases). The CDR3 covers 16 residues. From germline, CDR1 is SGHRS and CDR2 YFSETQ. Trimming removed 4 bases from V and 1 base from J, with 15 bases in between.

CDR3 residues: CASSLPIPGRANTEAFF. In DNA, the CDR3 is TGTGCCAGCAGCTTGCCCATTCCGGGCAGGGCTAACACTGAAGCTTTCTTT. J is TRBJ1-1 and V is TRBV5-4, with a weak D call TRBD1 (5 bases). Germline CDR1 SGHNT, CDR2 YYREEE (reference sequence). This CDR3 is built from 17 residues. The ends were cut back, 1 base at V and 2 bases at J, with 18 bases in the middle.

This clonotype occurred a few times. The J gene is TRBJ2-5, the V gene TRBV5-4, with 7 bases lining up with TRBD1. J lost 3 bases, V lost 3 bases, and 8 bases had no gene match. Germline V gene sequence: CDR1 SGHNT, CDR2 YYREEE (reference sequence). The CDR3 is made up of 15 amino acids. The CDR3 region has the DNA TGTGCCAGCAGCTCAGCTTGGGACAGAGAAGAGACCCAGTACTTC. Residues: CASSSAWDREETQYF.

The chain carries TRBV27 and TRBJ2-5; TRBD2 matches 10 bases. This CDR3 is 15 amino acids long. With V trimmed by 8 bases and J by 2 bases, 8 bases remained unmatched. Germline loops: CDR1 MNHEY, CDR2 SMNVEV (reference sequence). CDR3 amino acids: CASVSRSGGQETQYF. As DNA, the CDR3 is TGTGCCAGCGTCTCGCGTAGCGGGGGGCAAGAGACCCAGTACTTC.

The chain uses TRBV5-4 and TRBJ2-7; perhaps TRBD2 as D (6 bases). Trimming cost V 6 bases and J 3 bases, with 19 bases left between them. The CDR3 covers 15 residues. Germline V gene data show CDR1 as SGHNT and CDR2 as YYREEE (reference sequence). The CDR3 is CASTNPGLEHYEQYF. In DNA, the CDR3 is TGTGCCAGCACCAACCCGGGACTGGAGCACTACGAGCAGTACTTC.

The chain couples TRBV7-2 to TRBJ2-7; the match to TRBD2 covers 16 bases. Looked up from germline, CDR1 is SGHTA and CDR2 is FQGNSA. Trimming at V came to 3 bases and at J to 0 bases, leaving 8 bases not matched to a gene. This CDR3 is 19 amino acids long. The CDR3 DNA follows: TGTGCCAGCAGCTTCACCGGGACTAGCGGGAGGGCGGGCTCCTACGAGCAGTACTTC. It is translated as CASSFTGTSGRAGSYEQYF.

The chain couples TRBV5-6 to TRBJ1-3; 8 bases match TRBD1. The CDR3 has 17 residues. The germline CDR1 and CDR2 sequences are SGHDT and YYEEEE. Germline trimming cut 4 bases from V and 3 bases from J; bases unmatched to any gene: 12. The DNA for the CDR3 is TGTGCCAGCAGCCCCCAAGGACAGGGTTACAGTGGAAACACCATATATTTT. The encoded protein is CASSPQGQGYSGNTIYF.

This clonotype has at least ten counts. The rearrangement joins TRBV7-9 to TRBJ2-1; TRBD2 matches 14 bases. Germline V CDR1 and CDR2: SEHNR, FQNEAQ (reference sequence). This CDR3 contains 17 residues. V shed 5 bases, J shed 7 bases, and the junction held 10 bases outside the gene matches. CDR3 DNA: TGTGCCAGCAGCAATATCAAGGGACTAGCGGGAGTTAATGAGCAGTTCTTC. Amino acids: CASSNIKGLAGVNEQFF. Full variable domain (rest looked up from reference TRBV7-9 and TRBJ2-1): DTGVSQNPRHKITKRGQNVTFRCDPISEHNRLYWYRQTLGQGPEFLTYFQNEAQLEKSRLLSDRFSAERPKGSFSTLEIQRTEQGDSAMYLCASSNIKGLAGVNEQFFGPGTRLTVL.

This clonotype has a count of ten or more. The genes are TRBV15 and TRBJ2-7; no clear D gene. V was pared by 3 bases and J by 6 bases, with 12 bases between. The germline V gene has CDR1 LNHNV and CDR2 YYDKDF (reference sequence). This CDR3 comprises 13 residues. DNA for the CDR3: TGTGCCACCAGCAGTGGGGTGCTGGGCGAGCAGTACTTC. Translated: CATSSGVLGEQYF. The variable domain in full, completed from reference TRBV15 and TRBJ2-7, reads DAMVIQNPRYQVTQFGKPVTLSCSQTLNHNVMYWYQQKSSQAPKLLFHYYDKDFNNEADTPDNFQSRRPNTSFCFLDIRSPGLGDTAMYLCATSSGVLGEQYFGPGTRLTVT.

This chain links TRBV19 with TRBJ2-5; TRBD1 is a possible D gene (5 bases). V lost 4 bases and J lost 4, with 10 bases in between. The CDR3 has 13 residues. Germline CDR1 LNHDA, CDR2 SQIVND (reference sequence). The CDR3 reads CASSTGLRETQYF. CDR3 in DNA: TGTGCCAGTAGTACAGGGTTAAGAGAGACCCAGTACTTC.